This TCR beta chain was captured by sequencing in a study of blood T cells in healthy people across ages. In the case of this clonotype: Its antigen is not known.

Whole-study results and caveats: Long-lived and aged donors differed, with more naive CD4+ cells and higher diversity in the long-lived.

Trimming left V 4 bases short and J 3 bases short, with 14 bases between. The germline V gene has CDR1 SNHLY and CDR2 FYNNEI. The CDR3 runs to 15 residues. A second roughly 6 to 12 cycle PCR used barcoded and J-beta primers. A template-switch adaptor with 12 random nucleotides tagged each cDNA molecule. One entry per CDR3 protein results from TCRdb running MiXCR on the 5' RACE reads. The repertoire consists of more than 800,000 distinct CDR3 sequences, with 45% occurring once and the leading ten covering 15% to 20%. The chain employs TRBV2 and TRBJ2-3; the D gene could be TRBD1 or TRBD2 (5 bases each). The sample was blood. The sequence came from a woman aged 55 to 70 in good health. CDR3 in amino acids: CASSGGAGGTDTQYF. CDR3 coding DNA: TGTGCCAGCAGTGGAGGGGCAGGAGGTACAGATACGCAGTATTTT.